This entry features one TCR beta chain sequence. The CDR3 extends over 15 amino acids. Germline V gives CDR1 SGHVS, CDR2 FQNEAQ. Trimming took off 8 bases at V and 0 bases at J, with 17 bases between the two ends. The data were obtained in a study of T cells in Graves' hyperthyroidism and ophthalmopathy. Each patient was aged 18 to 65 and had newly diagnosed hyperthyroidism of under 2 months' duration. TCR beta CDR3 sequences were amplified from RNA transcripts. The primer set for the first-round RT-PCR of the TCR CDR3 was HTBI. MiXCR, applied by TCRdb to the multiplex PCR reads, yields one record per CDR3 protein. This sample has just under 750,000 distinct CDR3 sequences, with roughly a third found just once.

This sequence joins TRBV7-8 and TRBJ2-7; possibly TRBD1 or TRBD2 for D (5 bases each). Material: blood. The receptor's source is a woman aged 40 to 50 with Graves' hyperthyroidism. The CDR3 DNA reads TGTGCCAGCTCACCAGGGACCCTTTACTCCTACGAGCAGTACTTC. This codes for CASSPGTLYSYEQYF. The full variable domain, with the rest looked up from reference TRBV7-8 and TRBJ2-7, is GAGVSQSPRYKVAKRGQDVALRCDPISGHVSLFWYQQALGQGPEFLTYFQNEAQLDKSGLPSDRFFAERPEGSVSTLKIQRTQQEDSAVYLCASSPGTLYSYEQYFGPGTRLTVT.